The 7 T cell receptor beta chains presented below share a single source sample, sequenced in a study of control samples from healthy donors and cancer patients. Assay used: immunoSEQ multiplex PCR; TCRdb lists only in-frame clones, some missing. Of around 100,000 clones listed, roughly 87% are singletons. Source material: blood. The receptors stem from a woman between 45 and 60 years old in good health.

This clone was seen a single time. This sequence joins TRBV7-6 and TRBJ1-1; no clear D. Germline CDR1 reads SGHVS; CDR2 reads FNYEAQ. Trimming stripped 1 base from V and 3 bases from J, with 6 bases between. The CDR3 spans 13 residues. The CDR3 region has the DNA TGTGCCAGCAGCTTAGAGATTTACACTGAAGCTTTCTTT. It specifies CASSLEIYTEAFF.

This clone was observed a handful of times. CDR3 DNA sequence: TGTGCCAGCAGCCCCCAACGAGGAGAGACCCAGTACTTC. Amino acids: CASSPQRGETQYF. The chain joins TRBV9 to TRBJ2-5, with no clear D. Germline assignment: CDR1 SGDLS and CDR2 YYNGEE. This CDR3 is 13 amino acids long. V was trimmed by 4 bases and J by 4 bases, leaving 11 bases between them. Drawing the rest from reference TRBV9 and TRBJ2-5, the complete variable domain is DSGVTQTPKHLITATGQRVTLRCSPRSGDLSVYWYQQSLDQGLQFLIQYYNGEERAKGNILERFSAQQFPDLHSELNLSSLELGDSALYFCASSPQRGETQYFGPGTRLLVL.

The chain employs TRBV5-4 and TRBJ2-2; D not certain. Trimming cost V 0 bases and J 7 bases, with 7 bases left between them. In germline, CDR1 is SGHNT, CDR2 YYREEE (reference sequence). The CDR3 has 13 residues. CDR3 region: CASSLDSVGELFF. CDR3 sequence (DNA): TGTGCCAGCAGCTTGGATTCGGTCGGGGAGCTGTTTTTT.

The chain has TRBV7-8 and TRBJ2-1; 10 positions match TRBD1. This CDR3 is 16 amino acids long. Germline CDR1 reads SGHVS; CDR2 reads FQNEAQ. V dropped 1 base and J dropped 2; count of bases not matched to a gene: 2. Here the CDR3 reads CASSLGQGAPYNEQFF. The CDR3 bases are TGTGCCAGCAGCTTAGGACAGGGGGCCCCCTACAATGAGCAGTTCTTC.

This rearrangement joins TRBV6-5 to TRBJ1-5; D gene ambiguous. The CDR3 has 13 amino acids. Per the germline V gene, CDR1 is MNHEY and CDR2 is SVGAGI. Trimming left V 1 base short and J 0 bases short, with 1 base between. This chain's CDR3 is CASSYYSNQPQHF. DNA for the CDR3: TGTGCCAGCAGTTACTATAGCAATCAGCCCCAGCATTTT.

The sample holds one count of this clone. The chain links TRBV7-7 to TRBJ2-2; D uncertain. The V end was cut by 1 base, the J end by 2 bases, with 11 bases between. The CDR3 length is 16 residues. Germline CDR1 is SSHAT and CDR2 is FNYEAQ (reference sequence). CDR3 amino acids: CASSLGQSRNTGELFF. As DNA, the CDR3 is TGTGCCAGCAGCTTAGGGCAGTCCCGTAACACCGGGGAGCTGTTTTTT.

This sequence joins TRBV7-2 and TRBJ1-1; 8 bases match TRBD1. Trimming at V came to 4 bases and at J to 0 bases, leaving 10 bases not matched to a gene. The CDR3 contains 17 residues. The germline CDR1 and CDR2 sequences are SGHTA and FQGNSA. The CDR3 loop is CASSYGDRTPMNTEAFF. In DNA, the CDR3 is TGTGCCAGCAGCTATGGGGACAGGACTCCCATGAACACTGAAGCTTTCTTT.